This entry features one T cell receptor (beta chain) sequence. The antigen it binds to is not known. No much larger clone exists at a distance of one base, and base qualities are not known. This specimen comes from a study of blood T cell repertoires in COVID-19 (dated by TCRdb to the early 2020s). With regard to the full study: The collaborator samples originated in the United States, Italy and Spain and spanned the acute and convalescent phases of COVID-19. Sample metadata almost always included a de-identified subject ID, COVID-19 status, age in years and sex. The material from the prospective study consisted of cDNA or gDNA derived from T cells, B-cell-depleted T cells, or PBMCs. The repertoires were made available in a free public database intended to serve as a resource for research on the immune response to SARS-CoV-2. The samples were drawn from the first 160 participants of the ongoing ImmuneRACE study and from 950 to 1,500 subjects provided by 6 global collaborators. Deeply sampled blood TCRbeta repertoires from subjects exposed to, actively infected with, or recovered from COVID-19 were included in the dataset. Where available, HLA class I and class II types were taken from metadata supplied by the sample provider and were not determined by assay-based typing. Study-wide conclusions, independent of this receptor: Clinical and demographic metadata were provided uncurated, with the amount varying by source and participant.

Collaborating institutions collected whole blood in K2EDTA tubes following their own protocols. Collaborator samples were shipped for TCRbeta analysis as frozen whole blood, isolated PBMCs, or DNA extracted from either sample type. The CDR3 runs 17 amino acids, cysteine and phenylalanine included. The kept DNA is CDR3 alone, 51 bases in frame from the first base. TCRbeta CDR3 regions were amplified from genomic DNA by means of the immunoSEQ Assay, a bias-controlled multiplex PCR. The paper's processing steps were these. Within the assay, amplification of reference gene primers was used to estimate how many nucleated cells each sample contained. Sequence reads were collapsed and filtered to measure the absolute abundance of every unique TCRbeta CDR3 rearrangement. For each sample, productive Simpson clonality was calculated as the square root of Simpson's diversity index over productive rearrangements. TCRdb re-hosts the immuneACCESS table, in-frame sequences only. Its copies lack some clones; in the studies checked, an unresolved V gene accounts for under half of them, and the cause for the rest is not known. That table is the source of V, J and clone size, and D and trimming were worked out from the DNA. Across this sample there are around 200,000 clones, with approximately 85% seen only once. Around 3.3% of the sample belongs to the ten largest clones.

Recombination linked TRBV21-1 to TRBJ1-2; TRBD1 is the table's D call, not checked against the DNA. TRBV21-1 is a documented pseudogene. This TCR was recovered from a man aged 60 to 75 with acute or convalescent COVID-19. The sequencing input was peripheral blood. CDR3 protein: CASSKCGADHGEHGYTF. The DNA reads as follows: TGTGCCAGCAGCAAATGTGGGGCCGACCACGGAGAGCATGGCTACACCTTC.